These T cell receptor beta chains were read from a single sample in a study of T cell responses to AZD1222 COVID-19 vaccine. Profiling relied on immunoSEQ multiplex PCR, and the TCRdb table lists in-frame clones only, not all of them. This sample yields more than 95,000 clones, of which approximately 91% are seen a single time; approximately 27% belongs to the top ten. This specimen consisted of peripheral blood, obtained on day 0 of AZD1222 vaccination. These receptors all come from an adult in good health. The CDR3 runs from the conserved cysteine through the conserved F or W. A D gene is named only where the DNA matches it firmly. A row's size may be missing; if present it is once, few, many or a size class.

D gene,V gene,clone size,J gene,CDR3 DNA,CDR3 protein
-,TRBV6-2/TRBV6-3,-,TRBJ2-1,TGTGCCAGCAGTTACGACAATGAGCAGTTCTTC,CASSYDNEQFF
-,TRBV27,-,TRBJ1-3,TGTGCCAGCAGCCCCCTTATTGGGCTTGGAAACACCATATATTTT,CASSPLIGLGNTIYF
-,TRBV7-9,-,TRBJ2-6,TGTGCCAGCGGCAGCTCTGGGGCCAACGTCCTGACTTTC,CASGSSGANVLTF
-,TRBV9,once,TRBJ2-7,TGTGCCAGCAGCGTAGAGGGGGTTTCCTACGAGCAGTACTTC,CASSVEGVSYEQYF
-,TRBV7-9,once,TRBJ2-3,TGTGCCAGCAGCTTAGACAGAGATACGCAGTATTTT,CASSLDRDTQYF
-,TRBV9,-,TRBJ2-1,TGTGCCAGCAGCGTAGCATCCCACAATGAGCAGTTCTTC,CASSVASHNEQFF
TRBD1,TRBV5-1,-,TRBJ2-2,TGCGCCAGCAGCCGGCTACCACTGCGCAGGGGGTTTAGCGGGGAGCTGTTTTTT,CASSRLPLRRGFSGELFF
TRBD1,TRBV5-1,once,TRBJ1-6,TGCGCCAGCAGCTTGTCAGGGGGGAACTCACCCCTCCACTTT,CASSLSGGNSPLHF
-,TRBV12-3/TRBV12-4,-,TRBJ2-7,TGTGCCAGCAGTCAATACTACGAGCAGTACTTC,CASSQYYEQYF
-,TRBV2,-,TRBJ1-5,TGTGCCAGCAGTGAAAGGGGTCAGCCCCAGCATTTT,CASSERGQPQHF
-,TRBV18,-,TRBJ1-1,TGTGCCAGCTCACCTCAGACACCGAACACTGAAGCTTTCTTT,CASSPQTPNTEAFF
-,TRBV4-1,-,TRBJ2-3,TGCGCCAGCAGCCACTTGGCGGGTTTAGATACGCAGTATTTT,CASSHLAGLDTQYF
-,TRBV24-1,-,TRBJ1-1,TGTGCCACCAGTGATCGCTGCGGGCAGGGGAGGGGAAACACTGAAGCTTTCTTT,CATSDRCGQGRGNTEAFF
TRBD2,TRBV3-1/TRBV3-2,-,TRBJ2-7,TGTGCCAGCAGGACTAGCGGAAAGACCTACGAGCAGTACTTC,CASRTSGKTYEQYF
-,TRBV6-5,many,TRBJ2-2,TGTGCCAGCACCTCCCGGGGCCGGAACACCGGGGAGCTGTTTTTT,CASTSRGRNTGELFF
-,TRBV18,-,TRBJ2-7,TGTGCCAGCTCACCACCAATGGGGAACTACGAGCAGTACTTC,CASSPPMGNYEQYF
TRBD2,TRBV18,-,TRBJ2-3,TGTGCCAGCTCACCTGGACTAGCGGGGGGCCCAGATACGCAGTATTTT,CASSPGLAGGPDTQYF
TRBD2,TRBV7-6,few,TRBJ2-3,TGTGCCAGCAGCCTGATACTAGCGGGAGCCCAAGATACGCAGTATTTT,CASSLILAGAQDTQYF
TRBD1,TRBV27,-,TRBJ1-1,TGTGCCAGCAGTCTCCGACAGGGGGCCCGCACTGAAGCTTTCTTT,CASSLRQGARTEAFF
TRBD1,TRBV6-5,once,TRBJ2-3,TGTGCCAGCATACCGGGACAGGGTCCGGCAGATACGCAGTATTTT,CASIPGQGPADTQYF
-,TRBV19,-,TRBJ2-3,TGTGCCAGTAGCTCGAGGGTCGCGGCAGATACGCAGTATTTT,CASSSRVAADTQYF
TRBD1,TRBV3-1/TRBV3-2,-,TRBJ2-1,TGTGCCAGCAGCCAAGAAGTGCGGCGACAGGGGGCGGGCAATGAGCAGTTCTTC,CASSQEVRRQGAGNEQFF
-,TRBV6-5,once,TRBJ1-1,TGTGCCAGCAGTTACTCGAGTTCGGGGTCCAGAACTGAAGCTTTCTTT,CASSYSSSGSRTEAFF
TRBD1,TRBV9,-,TRBJ2-7,TGTGCCAGCAGCGTAGGAGGACAGGAAAACTCCTACGAGCAGTACTTC,CASSVGGQENSYEQYF
-,TRBV2,-,TRBJ1-2,TGTGCCAGCAGTGAAGCGGAGACCGCGTATGGCTACACCTTC,CASSEAETAYGYTF
TRBD1,TRBV19,-,TRBJ1-4,TGTGCCAGTAAAGACAGGGGAAATGAAAAACTGTTTTTT,CASKDRGNEKLFF
-,TRBV18,-,TRBJ2-7,TGTGCCAGCTCACCACAATCGGACTATGTGGGTTGGCGGTACTTC,CASSPQSDYVGWRYF
TRBD1,TRBV19,-,TRBJ1-1,TGTGCCAGTAACCCGATCCAGGGGGCTGAAGCTTTCTTT,CASNPIQGAEAFF
-,TRBV28,once,TRBJ2-3,TGTGCCAGCAGTTTTAATACGCAGTATTTT,CASSFNTQYF
-,TRBV28,-,TRBJ1-4,TGTGCCAGCACTACACTCCCGCGGGGATTT,CASTTLPRGF
TRBD1,TRBV3-1/TRBV3-2,-,TRBJ1-6,TGTGCCAGCAGCCAAAGGACAGGGGACTCACCCCTCCACTTT,CASSQRTGDSPLHF
-,TRBV5-1,once,TRBJ2-1,TGCGCCAGCAGCTTCGCGACAGTGAGCTCCTACAATGAGCAGTTCTTC,CASSFATVSSYNEQFF
-,TRBV11-1,-,TRBJ2-1,TGTGCCAGCAGCCCTAGACACGGAGCTTACAATGAGCAGTTCTTC,CASSPRHGAYNEQFF
-,TRBV5-6,-,TRBJ1-2,TGTGCCAGCAGCTTATTGCCAGGGCAAGGAACCTTC,CASSLLPGQGTF
TRBD1,TRBV5-1,once,TRBJ1-1,TGCGCCAGCAGCTTGGGGGACAGTCCCTCCGCTTTCTTT,CASSLGDSPSAFF
-,TRBV12-5,-,TRBJ2-1,TGTGCTAGTGGTCTCCATAGCTCCTACAATGAGCAGTTCTTC,CASGLHSSYNEQFF
TRBD1,TRBV6-5,-,TRBJ1-3,TGTGCCAGCAGTCTTCAGGGGGCCTCTGGAAACACCATATATTTT,CASSLQGASGNTIYF
-,TRBV5-1,-,TRBJ2-7,TGCGCCAGCAGCCAAGACAGACTTCCGTACGAGCAGTACTTC,CASSQDRLPYEQYF
-,TRBV29-1,-,TRBJ1-1,TGCAGCGTTGTATGGGGGGGGCACACTGAAGCTTTCTTT,CSVVWGGHTEAFF
-,TRBV11-3,few,TRBJ1-6,TGTGCCAGCAGCCAGCTTAGGAACCGGGAGCCGAGGGCACCCCTCCACTTT,CASSQLRNREPRAPLHF